The subject of this entry is one T cell receptor (beta chain). Its target is not known. CDR1 and CDR2 (germline): SQVTM, ANQGSEA. The length of the CDR3 is 14 residues. With V trimmed by 5 bases and J by 2 bases, 7 bases remained unmatched. This specimen belongs to a study of post-analysis software for immune sequencing data. Findings of the study overall: Pronounced co-clustering by F measure was evident among identically batched samples. Patients showed TRBV5-6, TRBV5-1 and TRBV20-1 among roughly five TRBV segments more frequent than in controls. Significantly decreased normalized Chao1 diversity was recorded for multiple sclerosis patients relative to controls.

Each TCR beta cDNA library carried unique molecular identifiers. TCRdb re-called the PCR reads with MiXCR, one entry per CDR3 protein. Of 400,000 to 500,000 distinct CDR3 sequences listed, more than 30% are singletons. The rearrangement uses TRBV29-1 and TRBJ2-3; 7 nucleotides agree with TRBD2. Sequencing input: blood. The sequence derives from a girl aged 2 to 10 with multiple sclerosis. The CDR3 bases are TGCAGCGTTTTTTCGGGACTAAACACAGATACGCAGTATTTT. The encoded protein is CSVFSGLNTDTQYF.